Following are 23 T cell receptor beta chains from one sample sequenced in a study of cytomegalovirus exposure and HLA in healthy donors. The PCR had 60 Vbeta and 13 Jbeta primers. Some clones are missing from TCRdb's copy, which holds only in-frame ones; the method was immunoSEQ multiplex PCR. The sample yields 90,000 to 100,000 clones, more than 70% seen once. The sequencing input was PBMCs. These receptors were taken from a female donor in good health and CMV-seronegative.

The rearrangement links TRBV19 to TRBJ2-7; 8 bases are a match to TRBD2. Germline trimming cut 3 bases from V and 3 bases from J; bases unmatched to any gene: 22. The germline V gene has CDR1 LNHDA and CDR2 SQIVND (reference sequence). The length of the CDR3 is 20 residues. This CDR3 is CASSITRGASGSWSIYEQYF. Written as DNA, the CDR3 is TGTGCCAGTAGTATCACGCGTGGGGCCAGCGGGAGTTGGAGTATCTACGAGCAGTACTTC.

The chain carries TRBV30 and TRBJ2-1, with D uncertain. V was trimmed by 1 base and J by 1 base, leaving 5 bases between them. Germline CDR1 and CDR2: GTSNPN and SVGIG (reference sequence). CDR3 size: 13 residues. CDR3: CAWSDMSYNEQFF. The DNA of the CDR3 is TGTGCCTGGAGTGATATGTCCTACAATGAGCAGTTCTTC.

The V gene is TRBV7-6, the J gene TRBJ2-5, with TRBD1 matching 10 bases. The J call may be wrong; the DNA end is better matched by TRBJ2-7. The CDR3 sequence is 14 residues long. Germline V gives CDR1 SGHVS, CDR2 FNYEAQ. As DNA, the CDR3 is TGTGCCAGCATGGCCGGGACAGGGGACTACGAGCAGTACTTC. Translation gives CASMAGTGDYEQYF.

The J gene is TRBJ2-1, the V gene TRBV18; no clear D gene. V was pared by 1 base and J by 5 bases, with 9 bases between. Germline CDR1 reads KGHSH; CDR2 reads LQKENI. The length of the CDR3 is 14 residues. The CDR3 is CASSPQRMNNEQFF. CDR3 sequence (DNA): TGTGCCAGCTCACCACAGAGGATGAACAATGAGCAGTTCTTC.

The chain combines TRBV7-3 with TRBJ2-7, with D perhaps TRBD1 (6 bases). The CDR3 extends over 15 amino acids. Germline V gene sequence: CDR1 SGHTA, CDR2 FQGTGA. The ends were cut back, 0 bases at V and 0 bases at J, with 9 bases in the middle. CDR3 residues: CASSLTAGDSYEQYF. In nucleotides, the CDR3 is TGTGCCAGCAGCTTAACGGCAGGGGACTCCTACGAGCAGTACTTC.

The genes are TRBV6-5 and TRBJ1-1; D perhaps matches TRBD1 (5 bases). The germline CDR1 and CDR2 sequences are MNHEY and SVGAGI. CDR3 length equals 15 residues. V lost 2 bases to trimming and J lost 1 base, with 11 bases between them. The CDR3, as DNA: TGTGCCAGCAGTTACGGCGTTACAGGGAACACTGAAGCTTTCTTT. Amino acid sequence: CASSYGVTGNTEAFF.

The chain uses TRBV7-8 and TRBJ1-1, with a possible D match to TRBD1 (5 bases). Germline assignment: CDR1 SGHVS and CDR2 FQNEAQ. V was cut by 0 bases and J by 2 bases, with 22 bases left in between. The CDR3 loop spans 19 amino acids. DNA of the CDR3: TGTGCCAGCAGCTTAGCGCGGGGGGGGGTCGGGGGAGGAAACACTGAAGCTTTCTTT. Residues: CASSLARGGVGGGNTEAFF.

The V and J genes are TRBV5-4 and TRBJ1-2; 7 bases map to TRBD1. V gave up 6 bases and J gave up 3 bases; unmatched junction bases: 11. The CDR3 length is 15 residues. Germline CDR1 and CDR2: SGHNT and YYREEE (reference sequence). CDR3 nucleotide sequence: TGTGCCAGCACACCGGGACAGAATACCTACTATGGCTACACCTTC. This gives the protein CASTPGQNTYYGYTF.

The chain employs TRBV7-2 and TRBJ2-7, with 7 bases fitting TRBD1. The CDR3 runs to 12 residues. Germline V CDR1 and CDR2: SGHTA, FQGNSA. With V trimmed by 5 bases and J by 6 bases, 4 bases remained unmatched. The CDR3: CASSRQGGEQYF. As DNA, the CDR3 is TGTGCCAGCAGCCGACAGGGCGGCGAGCAGTACTTC.

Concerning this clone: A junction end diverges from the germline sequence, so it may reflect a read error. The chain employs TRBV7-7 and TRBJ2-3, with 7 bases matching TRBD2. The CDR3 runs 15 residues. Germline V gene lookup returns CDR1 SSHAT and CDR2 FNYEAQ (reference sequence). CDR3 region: CASSLSPLAADTQYF. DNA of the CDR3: TGTGCTAGCAGCTTAAGTCCCCTAGCGGCAGATACGCAGTATTTT.

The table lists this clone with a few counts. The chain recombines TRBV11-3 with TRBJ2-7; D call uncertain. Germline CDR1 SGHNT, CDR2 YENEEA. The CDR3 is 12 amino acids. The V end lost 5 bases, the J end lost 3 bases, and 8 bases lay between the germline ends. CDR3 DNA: TGTGCCAGCAGCCCTAACAGCTACGAGCAGTACTTC. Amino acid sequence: CASSPNSYEQYF.

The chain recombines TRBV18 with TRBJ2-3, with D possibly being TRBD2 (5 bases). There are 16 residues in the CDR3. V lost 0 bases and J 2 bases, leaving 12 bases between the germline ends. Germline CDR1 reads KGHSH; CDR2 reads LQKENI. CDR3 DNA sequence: TGTGCCAGCTCACCACCAGGCGAGGGTTTCACAGATACGCAGTATTTT. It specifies CASSPPGEGFTDTQYF.

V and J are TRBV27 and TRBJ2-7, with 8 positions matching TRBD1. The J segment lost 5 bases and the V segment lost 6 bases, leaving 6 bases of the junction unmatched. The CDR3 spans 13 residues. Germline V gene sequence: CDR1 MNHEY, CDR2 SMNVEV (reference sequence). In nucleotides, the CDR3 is TGTGCCAGCAGCCCGGACAGGGCCCACGAGCAGTACTTC. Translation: CASSPDRAHEQYF.

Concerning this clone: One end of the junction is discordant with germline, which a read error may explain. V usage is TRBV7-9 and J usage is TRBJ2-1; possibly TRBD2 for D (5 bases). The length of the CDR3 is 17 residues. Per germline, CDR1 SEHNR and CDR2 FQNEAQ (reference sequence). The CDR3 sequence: CSSSSLQRGSSYNEQFF. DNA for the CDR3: TGTTCCAGCAGCTCCCTTCAACGGGGAAGCTCCTACAATGAGCAGTTCTTC.

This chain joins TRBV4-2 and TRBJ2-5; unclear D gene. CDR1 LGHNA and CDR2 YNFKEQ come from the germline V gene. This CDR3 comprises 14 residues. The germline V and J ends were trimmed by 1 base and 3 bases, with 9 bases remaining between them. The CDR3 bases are TGTGCCAGCAGCCAAGGCCCGGTAAAAGAGACCCAGTACTTC. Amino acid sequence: CASSQGPVKETQYF.

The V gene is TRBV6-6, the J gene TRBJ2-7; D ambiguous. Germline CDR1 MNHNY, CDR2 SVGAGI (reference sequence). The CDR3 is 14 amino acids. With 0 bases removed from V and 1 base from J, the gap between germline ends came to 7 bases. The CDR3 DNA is TGTGCCAGCAGTTACTCGGGCCCTTCCTACGAGCAGTACTTC. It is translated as CASSYSGPSYEQYF.

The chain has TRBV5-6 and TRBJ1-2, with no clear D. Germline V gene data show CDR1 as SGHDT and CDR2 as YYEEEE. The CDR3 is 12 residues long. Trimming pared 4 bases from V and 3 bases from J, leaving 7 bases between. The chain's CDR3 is CASSSAYYGYTF. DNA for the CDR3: TGTGCCAGCAGCAGCGCTTACTATGGCTACACCTTC.

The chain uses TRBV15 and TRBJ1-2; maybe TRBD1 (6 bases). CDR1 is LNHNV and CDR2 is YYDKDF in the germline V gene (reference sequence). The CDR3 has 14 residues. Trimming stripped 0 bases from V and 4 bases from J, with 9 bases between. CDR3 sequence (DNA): TGTGCCACCAGCAGAGATCGACAGGCCTATGGCTACACCTTC. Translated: CATSRDRQAYGYTF.

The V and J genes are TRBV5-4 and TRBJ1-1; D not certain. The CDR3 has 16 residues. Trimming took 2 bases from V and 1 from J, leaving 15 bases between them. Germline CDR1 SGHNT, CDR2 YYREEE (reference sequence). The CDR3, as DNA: TGTGCCAGCAGCTTATCTCCGCGGAGGGAGAACACTGAAGCTTTCTTT. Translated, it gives CASSLSPRRENTEAFF.

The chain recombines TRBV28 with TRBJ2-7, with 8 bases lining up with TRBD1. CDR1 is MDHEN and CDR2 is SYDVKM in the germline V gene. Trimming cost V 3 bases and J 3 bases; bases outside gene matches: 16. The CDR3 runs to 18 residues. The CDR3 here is CASSFVGQGGRLGYEQYF. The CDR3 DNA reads TGTGCCAGCAGTTTCGTCGGACAGGGAGGTCGGTTGGGCTACGAGCAGTACTTC.

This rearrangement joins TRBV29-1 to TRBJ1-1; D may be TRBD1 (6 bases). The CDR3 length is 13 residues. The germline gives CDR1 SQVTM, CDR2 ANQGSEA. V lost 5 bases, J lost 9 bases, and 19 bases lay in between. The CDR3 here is CSVNLQGRRKAFF. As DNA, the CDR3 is TGCAGCGTTAATCTACAGGGAAGACGGAAAGCTTTCTTT. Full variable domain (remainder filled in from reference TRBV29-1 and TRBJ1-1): SAVISQKPSRDICQRGTSLTIQCQVDSQVTMMFWYRQQPGQSLTLIATANQGSEATYESGFVIDKFPISRPNLTFSTLTVSNMSPEDSSIYLCSVNLQGRRKAFFGQGTRLTVV.

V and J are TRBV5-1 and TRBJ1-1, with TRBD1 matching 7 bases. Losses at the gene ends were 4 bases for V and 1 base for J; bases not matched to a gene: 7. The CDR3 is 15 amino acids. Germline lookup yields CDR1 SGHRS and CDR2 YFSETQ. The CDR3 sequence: CASSIGQVRNTEAFF. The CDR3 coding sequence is TGCGCCAGCAGCATCGGACAGGTTAGGAACACTGAAGCTTTCTTT.

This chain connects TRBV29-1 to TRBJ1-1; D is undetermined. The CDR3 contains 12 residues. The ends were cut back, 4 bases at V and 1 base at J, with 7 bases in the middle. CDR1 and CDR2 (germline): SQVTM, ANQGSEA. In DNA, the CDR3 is TGCAGCGTTGTAGGCGGGAACACTGAAGCTTTCTTT. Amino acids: CSVVGGNTEAFF.